Shown below are 20 T cell receptor beta chains from a single sample sequenced in a study of cytomegalovirus exposure and HLA in healthy donors. The PCR was carried out with 60 Vbeta primers and 13 Jbeta primers. Generated by immunoSEQ multiplex PCR, the TCRdb table keeps only in-frame clones and is missing some. The sample contains fewer than 200,000 clones, approximately 80% of which appear only once. What was sequenced was PBMCs. Receptors originate from a man younger than 30 in good health and CMV-seropositive.

The J gene is TRBJ1-4, the V gene TRBV7-2; 7 nucleotides match TRBD1. Trimming took 0 bases from V and 3 from J; bases not matched to a gene: 4. Germline CDR1 reads SGHTA; CDR2 reads FQGNSA. The CDR3 runs to 16 residues. The CDR3 region is CASSLAGQGANEKLFF. The CDR3 bases are TGTGCCAGCAGCTTAGCCGGGCAGGGGGCTAATGAAAAACTGTTTTTT.

The gene calls are TRBV6-1 and TRBJ2-5, with 8 nucleotides matching TRBD2. This CDR3 is built from 14 residues. V was clipped by 8 bases and J by 5 bases; unmatched bases: 10. Per the germline V gene, CDR1 is MNHNS and CDR2 is SASEGT. The CDR3: CASSPGLGGETQYF. The CDR3, as DNA: TGTGCCAGCTCCCCGGGACTAGGAGGCGAGACCCAGTACTTC.

The chain recombines TRBV6-1 with TRBJ1-2; possible D gene TRBD1, 6 bases. Between the trimmed V and J ends, which lost 1 base and 4 bases, there was a span of 16 bases. Per germline, CDR1 MNHNS and CDR2 SASEGT. This CDR3 contains 16 residues. CDR3 DNA sequence: TGTGCCAGCAGTGAAGAGATAGGGGACACAACCTATGGCTACACCTTC. Encoded protein: CASSEEIGDTTYGYTF.

The rearrangement links TRBV4-2 to TRBJ2-5; weak D call: TRBD1 (6 bases). Trimming took 0 bases from V and 5 from J, leaving 13 bases between them. CDR3 length equals 15 residues. In germline, CDR1 is LGHNA, CDR2 YNFKEQ. The CDR3 here is CASSQEERGSETQYF. The DNA of the CDR3 is TGTGCCAGCAGCCAAGAGGAGAGGGGGAGTGAGACCCAGTACTTC.

In regard to this clone: Within the sample, other DNA sequences also encode this same CDR3. The chain is built from TRBV29-1 and TRBJ1-2, with a possible D match to TRBD1 (6 bases). Germline assignment: CDR1 SQVTM and CDR2 ANQGSEA. With 3 bases removed from V and 6 bases from J, the gap between germline ends came to 32 bases. The CDR3 is made up of 19 amino acids. CDR3 nucleotide sequence: TGCAGCGTTGATGAGGGACATTGGCCGCGACAGGCCCCAAGCGATGGCTACACCTTC. This sequence encodes CSVDEGHWPRQAPSDGYTF.

The chain is built from TRBV18 and TRBJ1-4; TRBD1 might be the D (6 bases). V was trimmed by 3 bases and J by 5 bases, leaving 7 bases between them. Germline loops: CDR1 KGHSH, CDR2 LQKENI. The CDR3 is made up of 13 amino acids. The CDR3 DNA sequence: TGTGCCAGCTCACCGGACAGAAATGAAAAACTGTTTTTT. Protein sequence: CASSPDRNEKLFF.

This chain links TRBV11-2 with TRBJ1-1; no definite D call. CDR1 is SGHAT and CDR2 is FQNNGV in the germline V gene. V lost 1 base and J lost 1, with 19 bases in between. The CDR3 length is 18 residues. CDR3 sequence reads: CASSLAGLISKENTEAFF. CDR3 nucleotide sequence: TGTGCCAGCAGCTTAGCCGGGTTAATATCCAAGGAGAACACTGAAGCTTTCTTT.

The gene calls are TRBV6-1 and TRBJ1-2, with D uncertain. The length of the CDR3 is 14 residues. Trimming stripped 1 base from V and 4 bases from J, with 10 bases between. Germline V lookup: CDR1 MNHNS, CDR2 SASEGT. Here the CDR3 reads CASSEGGGIYGYTF. CDR3 in DNA: TGTGCCAGCAGTGAAGGAGGAGGGATCTATGGCTACACCTTC.

V and J are TRBV5-4 and TRBJ2-3, with 12 bases fitting TRBD2. Germline V gene sequence: CDR1 SGHNT, CDR2 YYREEE (reference sequence). With V trimmed by 4 bases and J by 3 bases, 9 bases remained unmatched. The CDR3 is made up of 17 amino acids. In DNA, the CDR3 is TGTGCCAGCAGCCAAGATGGACTAGCGGGAATAACAGATACGCAGTATTTT. It is translated as CASSQDGLAGITDTQYF.

The chain links TRBV6-6 to TRBJ1-6, with 7 bases lining up with TRBD1. The CDR3 is made up of 14 amino acids. Germline V CDR1 and CDR2: MNHNY, SVGAGI (reference sequence). After removal of 7 bases from V and 7 bases from J, the junction contained 7 bases not matched to a gene. The CDR3 nucleotides are TGTGCCAGCACCGAGGGACAGTTAAATTCACCCCTCCACTTT. Its protein is CASTEGQLNSPLHF.

This rearrangement joins TRBV7-2 to TRBJ2-2; D may be TRBD2 (5 bases). The V end was cut by 1 base, the J end by 8 bases, with 14 bases between. This CDR3 has 15 amino acids. CDR1 is SGHTA, CDR2 FQGNSA, per germline. The CDR3: CASSLVAQSGGELFF. The DNA for the CDR3 is TGTGCCAGCAGCTTAGTAGCACAAAGCGGTGGGGAGCTGTTTTTT.

This chain joins TRBV18 and TRBJ2-7; 7 bases are a match to TRBD1. The J segment lost 5 bases and the V segment lost 4 bases, leaving 8 bases of the junction unmatched. In germline, CDR1 is KGHSH, CDR2 LQKENI. CDR3 size: 14 residues. In nucleotides, the CDR3 is TGTGCCAGCTCACAAGGGGCAGGGGGAAACGAGCAGTACTTC. It is translated as CASSQGAGGNEQYF.

This chain links TRBV7-9 with TRBJ1-5; D remains ambiguous. V lost 1 base and J lost 7, with 11 bases in between. This CDR3 region has 14 residues. From germline, CDR1 is SEHNR and CDR2 FQNEAQ (reference sequence). Here the CDR3 reads CASSLGRGGQPQHF. The CDR3 coding sequence is TGTGCCAGCAGCTTAGGACGGGGTGGACAGCCCCAGCATTTT.

The CDR3 region is CASSLEKGTGRMNTEAFF. CDR3 sequence (DNA): TGTGCCAGCAGCTTAGAGAAAGGCACAGGGCGAATGAACACTGAAGCTTTCTTT. The rearrangement links TRBV7-9 to TRBJ1-1; possibly TRBD1 for D (6 bases). There are 18 residues in the CDR3. The V gene lost 1 base and the J gene lost 0 bases, with 18 bases spanning the gap. Germline CDR1 reads SEHNR; CDR2 reads FQNEAQ (reference sequence).

The rearrangement links TRBV30 to TRBJ2-1; D ambiguous. The germline V gene encodes CDR1 GTSNPN and CDR2 SVGIG (reference sequence). The CDR3 runs 15 residues. The V and J ends lost 0 bases and 9 bases respectively, with 18 bases between them. The CDR3 here is CAWSVGSTPNSEQFF. Here the CDR3 DNA reads TGTGCCTGGAGTGTAGGAAGTACCCCAAACAGTGAGCAGTTCTTC.

The chain has TRBV6-5 and TRBJ2-1, with TRBD2 identical over 7 bases. Per germline, CDR1 MNHEY and CDR2 SVGAGI. J lost 1 base, V lost 5 bases, and 2 bases had no gene match. The CDR3 is 14 amino acids. The CDR3 here is CASSPLASYNEQFF. CDR3 nucleotides: TGTGCCAGCAGTCCACTAGCGTCCTACAATGAGCAGTTCTTC.

The chain couples TRBV25-1 to TRBJ1-1; D perhaps matches TRBD1 (6 bases). Germline V gene lookup returns CDR1 MGHDK and CDR2 SYGVNS. This CDR3 spans 12 amino acids. V dropped 5 bases and J dropped 5 bases, with 9 bases sitting between them. Here the CDR3 reads CASSTGRTEAFF. The DNA for the CDR3 is TGTGCCAGCAGTACAGGGCGGACTGAAGCTTTCTTT.

The chain joins TRBV11-2 to TRBJ1-2; the match to TRBD1 covers 7 bases. The CDR3 is made up of 11 amino acids. Per germline, CDR1 SGHAT and CDR2 FQNNGV. With 5 bases clipped from V and 12 bases from J, the junction kept 6 bases outside the gene matches. The CDR3 reads CASSVDRVHTF. CDR3 DNA sequence: TGTGCCAGCAGCGTCGACAGGGTGCACACCTTC.

This clone came up a few times. The chain carries TRBV29-1 and TRBJ1-3; D unclear. V lost 6 bases and J lost 4, with 4 bases in between. Per the germline V gene, CDR1 is SQVTM and CDR2 is ANQGSEA. This CDR3 region has 10 residues. The CDR3 nucleotides read TGCAGCGTCCTCGGAAACACCATATATTTT. Translating gives CSVLGNTIYF.

This chain links TRBV9 with TRBJ1-1; D not resolved. The CDR3 has 13 residues. Trimming stripped 1 base from V and 4 bases from J, with 8 bases between. Germline V gives CDR1 SGDLS, CDR2 YYNGEE. CDR3 nucleotide sequence: TGTGCCAGCAGCGTATGGGCCGGCACTGAAGCTTTCTTT. Translating it yields CASSVWAGTEAFF.